A single TCR beta chain is shown here with its context. Its specificity is unknown. The data were taken from a study of cytomegalovirus exposure and HLA in healthy donors. Findings of the study overall: In a later analysis, compared with equally common non-associated chains, HLA-associated beta chains were more expanded. Testing in vitro showed three CMV-associated chains specific for CMV antigens.

The CDR3 loop spans 15 amino acids. Per germline, CDR1 SGHKS and CDR2 YYEKEE (reference sequence). PCR amplification relied on 60 Vbeta primers (plus 13 Jbeta primers). Per the original data handling: There were about 80 million unique TCR beta chains by a later count, and 10 million to 12 million of them were shared. The method was immunoSEQ multiplex PCR; TCRdb's version includes in-frame clones alone and lacks a portion of them. The V and J calls and clone size were taken over from that table, and D and trimming were inferred from the DNA. In total, the table holds fewer than 70,000 clones. This sequence was found in a man between 25 and 39 years old in good health and CMV-seropositive. Sequenced input: PBMCs. The chain carries TRBV5-5 and TRBJ2-5; TRBD2 matches at 11 bases. TRBJ2-7 explains the end of the DNA better; the J call may be wrong. The CDR3 DNA reads TGTGCCAGCAGCTTGATAGCGGGGGGGCTTGGCGAGCAGTACTTC. Translated, it gives CASSLIAGGLGEQYF.